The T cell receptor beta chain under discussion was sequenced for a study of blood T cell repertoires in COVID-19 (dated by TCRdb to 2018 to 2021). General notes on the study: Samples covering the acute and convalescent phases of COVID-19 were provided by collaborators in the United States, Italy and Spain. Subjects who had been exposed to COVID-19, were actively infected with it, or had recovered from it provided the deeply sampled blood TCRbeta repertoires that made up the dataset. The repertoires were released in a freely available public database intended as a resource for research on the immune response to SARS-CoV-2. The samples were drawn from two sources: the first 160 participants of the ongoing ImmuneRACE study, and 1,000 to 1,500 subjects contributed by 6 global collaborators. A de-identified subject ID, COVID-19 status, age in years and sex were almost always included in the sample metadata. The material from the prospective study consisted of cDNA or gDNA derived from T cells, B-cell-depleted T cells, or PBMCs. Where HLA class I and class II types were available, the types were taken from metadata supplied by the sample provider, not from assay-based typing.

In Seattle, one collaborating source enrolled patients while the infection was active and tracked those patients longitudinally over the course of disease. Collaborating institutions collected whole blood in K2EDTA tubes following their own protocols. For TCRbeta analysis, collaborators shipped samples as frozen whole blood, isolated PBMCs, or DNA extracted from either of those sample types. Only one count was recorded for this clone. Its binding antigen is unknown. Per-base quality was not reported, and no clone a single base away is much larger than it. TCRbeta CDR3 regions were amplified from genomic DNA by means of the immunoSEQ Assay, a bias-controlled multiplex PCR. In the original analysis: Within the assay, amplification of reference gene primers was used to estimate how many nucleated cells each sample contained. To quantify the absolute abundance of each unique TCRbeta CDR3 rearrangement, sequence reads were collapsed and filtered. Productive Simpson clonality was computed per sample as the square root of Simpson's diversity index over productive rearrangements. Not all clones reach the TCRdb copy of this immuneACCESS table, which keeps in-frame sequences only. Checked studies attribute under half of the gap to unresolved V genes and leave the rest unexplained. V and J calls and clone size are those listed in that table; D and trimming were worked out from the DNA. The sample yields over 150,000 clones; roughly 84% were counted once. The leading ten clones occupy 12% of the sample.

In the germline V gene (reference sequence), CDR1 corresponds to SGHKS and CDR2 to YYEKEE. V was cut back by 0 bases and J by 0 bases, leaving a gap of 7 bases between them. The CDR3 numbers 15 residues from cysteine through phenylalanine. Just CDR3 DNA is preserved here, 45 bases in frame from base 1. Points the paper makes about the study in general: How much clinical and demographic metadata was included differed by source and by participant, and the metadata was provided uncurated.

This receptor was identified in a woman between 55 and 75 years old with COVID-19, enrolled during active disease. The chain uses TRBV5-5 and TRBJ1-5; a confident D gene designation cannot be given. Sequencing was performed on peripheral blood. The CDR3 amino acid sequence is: CASSLVSHSNQPQHF. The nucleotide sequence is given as TGTGCCAGCAGCTTGGTTTCCCATAGCAATCAGCCCCAGCATTTT. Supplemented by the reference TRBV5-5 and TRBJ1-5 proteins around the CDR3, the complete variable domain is DAGVTQSPTHLIKTRGQQVTLRCSPISGHKSVSWYQQVLGQGPQFIFQYYEKEERGRGNFPDRFSARQFPNYSSELNVNALLLGDSALYLCASSLVSHSNQPQHFGDGTRLSIL.